This T cell receptor beta chain was profiled in a study of blood T cell repertoires in COVID-19. This clone was seen a handful of times. The V and J ends lost 3 bases and 0 bases respectively, with 12 bases between them. The length of the CDR3 is 16 residues. The germline V gene has CDR1 KGHSH and CDR2 LQKENI. Data came from immunoSEQ multiplex PCR; TCRdb stores just in-frame clones and leaves some out. The sample gives 200,000 to 250,000 clones, more than 70% of which show up once; 10% to 15% is in the top ten. The TCR was taken from a man older than 75 with acute or convalescent COVID-19. The genes are TRBV18 and TRBJ1-3; the D gene is possibly TRBD1 (5 bases). The specimen was peripheral blood. The CDR3 loop is CASSPGHPSSGNTIYF. The CDR3 DNA follows: TGTGCCAGCTCACCCGGACATCCGAGCTCTGGAAACACCATATATTTT.